The entry that follows covers one T cell receptor beta chain sequence. These data belong to a study of blood T cell repertoires in COVID-19. Across the study: In each case, the material was cDNA or gDNA derived from T cells, B-cell-depleted T cells, or PBMCs.

Profiled with immunoSEQ multiplex PCR; TCRdb holds only in-frame clones, not every one. The table includes 240,000 or so clones, 75% to 90% detected once. Per the germline V gene, CDR1 is SGHRS and CDR2 is YFSETQ. The CDR3 is 15 residues long. With 1 base clipped from V and 4 bases from J, the junction kept 6 bases outside the gene matches. The study recruited people aged roughly 18 to 100 years across about two dozen US areas. Sequencing was performed on PBMCs or T cells enriched from blood (not recorded which). The gene calls are TRBV5-1 and TRBJ2-5, with 8 nucleotides matching TRBD2. This clonotype was sampled from a man in his fifties or sixties who had been exposed to COVID-19. CDR3 coding DNA: TGCGCCAGCAGCTTGTTTAGCGGGGATGGAGAGACCCAGTACTTC. Its protein product is CASSLFSGDGETQYF.